A selection of T cell receptor beta chains follows, all from one sample in a study of shared clonotypes between healthy human individuals. The protocol was immunoSEQ multiplex PCR, while the TCRdb copy is restricted to in-frame clones and leaves out a portion. This table holds some 2.1 million clones, less than 95% found once. The sample was naive CD8+ T cells sorted from blood. The receptors derive from a man younger than 35 in good health. The CDR3 runs from the conserved cysteine through the conserved F or W. Fields, in order: J gene, V gene, clone size, D gene, CDR3 DNA, CDR3 protein. A D gene is named only where the DNA matches it firmly. Some rows have no size entry. The others give once, few or many, or a class for an expanded clone.

J: TRBJ2-2
V: TRBV6-5
size: -
D: -
DNA: TGTGCCAGCAGTTATACAGGGAACACCGGGGAGCTGTTTTTT
CDR3: CASSYTGNTGELFF

J: TRBJ2-1
V: TRBV7-9
size: -
D: -
DNA: TGTGCCAGCAGCGCCCCCCGGGGTAAGAGCTCCTACAATGAGCAGTTCTTC
CDR3: CASSAPRGKSSYNEQFF

J: TRBJ2-2
V: TRBV10-2
size: -
D: -
DNA: TGCGCCAGCAGTGAGGGAGGCCGCACCGGGGAGCTGTTTTTT
CDR3: CASSEGGRTGELFF

J: TRBJ2-7
V: TRBV2
size: -
D: -
DNA: TGTGCCAGCAGTGGGGTAGCGGCTTCCTACGAGCAGTACTTC
CDR3: CASSGVAASYEQYF

J: TRBJ2-7
V: TRBV4-1
size: -
D: TRBD2
DNA: TGCGCCAGCAGCCAGATCCTAGCGGGTGGGGTGTACGAGCAGTACTTC
CDR3: CASSQILAGGVYEQYF

J: TRBJ2-5
V: TRBV5-1
size: -
D: TRBD1
DNA: TGCGCCAGCAGAGTTCAGGGGGCCCCCCAAGAGACCCAGTACTTC
CDR3: CASRVQGAPQETQYF

J: TRBJ2-7
V: TRBV19
size: -
D: -
DNA: TGTGCCAGTAGTATAGGGACGGAGACCTACGAGCAGTACTTC
CDR3: CASSIGTETYEQYF

J: TRBJ2-7
V: TRBV11-2
size: -
D: -
DNA: TGTGCCAGCAGCTTCGGGGGTCTAACGGAGCAGTACTTC
CDR3: CASSFGGLTEQYF

J: TRBJ2-7
V: TRBV5-1
size: -
D: TRBD1
DNA: TGCGCCAGCAGCCATCCCGGGACAGGGGATACCTACGAGCAGTACTTC
CDR3: CASSHPGTGDTYEQYF

J: TRBJ2-2
V: TRBV9
size: -
D: -
DNA: TGTGCCAGCAGCGGGAGGTCGGGTTATACCGGGGAGCTGTTTTTT
CDR3: CASSGRSGYTGELFF

J: TRBJ2-2
V: TRBV6-6
size: -
D: -
DNA: TGTGCCAGCAGTTACGAGCCCGGGGAGCTGTTTTTT
CDR3: CASSYEPGELFF

J: TRBJ2-7
V: TRBV10-2
size: -
D: -
DNA: TGCGCCAGCAGTGAGGGACCGTACGAGCAGTACTTC
CDR3: CASSEGPYEQYF

J: TRBJ1-1
V: TRBV4-3
size: -
D: -
DNA: TGCGCCAGCAGCCAAGATAGGGTGAACACTGAAGCTTTCTTT
CDR3: CASSQDRVNTEAFF

J: TRBJ1-1
V: TRBV4-1
size: -
D: -
DNA: TGCGCCAGCAGCCAAGAATCAAACACTGAAGCTTTCTTT
CDR3: CASSQESNTEAFF

J: TRBJ2-7
V: TRBV5-1
size: -
D: -
DNA: TGCGCCAGCAGCTTCCGTCAGGGGGAGGCCTACGAGCAGTACTTC
CDR3: CASSFRQGEAYEQYF

J: TRBJ1-2
V: TRBV9
size: -
D: -
DNA: TGTGCCAGCAGCGAATTCTCCCAGAACTATGGCTACACCTTC
CDR3: CASSEFSQNYGYTF

J: TRBJ2-5
V: TRBV9
size: -
D: -
DNA: TGTGCCAGCAGCCCCAACAGGGCAGGTAACCAAGAGACCCAGTACTTC
CDR3: CASSPNRAGNQETQYF

J: TRBJ2-3
V: TRBV5-4
size: -
D: TRBD2
DNA: TGTGCCAGCAGCTGGATAGCGGGATCCACAGATACGCAGTATTTT
CDR3: CASSWIAGSTDTQYF

J: TRBJ1-5
V: TRBV5-1
size: -
D: -
DNA: TGCGCCAGCCCCCCCACAGGGTATAGCAATCAGCCCCAGCATTTT
CDR3: CASPPTGYSNQPQHF

J: TRBJ2-7
V: TRBV9
size: -
D: -
DNA: TGTGCCAGCGGCCCTTCCGGGACCCTCTACGAGCAGTACTTC
CDR3: CASGPSGTLYEQYF

J: TRBJ2-2
V: TRBV7-9
size: once
D: TRBD2
DNA: TGTGCCAGCATGGGGAGGGACACCGGGGAGCTGTTTTTT
CDR3: CASMGRDTGELFF

J: TRBJ2-7
V: TRBV30
size: -
D: -
DNA: TGTGCCTGGAGTGTAATGAGTGAGGCAACTCAGTACTTC
CDR3: CAWSVMSEATQYF

J: TRBJ2-6
V: TRBV5-1
size: -
D: -
DNA: TGCGCCAGCTGCTTTGGGGTCCATGGGGCCAACGTCCTGACTTTC
CDR3: CASCFGVHGANVLTF

J: TRBJ2-1
V: TRBV4-3
size: -
D: -
DNA: TGCGCCAGCAGCCCCAGCGGGTATACCTACAATGAGCAGTTCTTC
CDR3: CASSPSGYTYNEQFF

J: TRBJ2-5
V: TRBV6-6
size: -
D: -
DNA: TGTGCCAGCAGTGTTGCTGAGACCCAGTACTTC
CDR3: CASSVAETQYF

J: TRBJ2-2
V: TRBV6-4
size: -
D: -
DNA: TGTGCCAGCCAACCCCCCGGGGAGCTGTTTTTT
CDR3: CASQPPGELFF

J: TRBJ2-1
V: TRBV9
size: -
D: TRBD1
DNA: TGTGCCAGCAGCTCAGGGGGACAGGGGAACAATGAGCAGTTCTTC
CDR3: CASSSGGQGNNEQFF

J: TRBJ2-7
V: TRBV27
size: -
D: TRBD1
DNA: TGTGCCAGCAGTTTAAGACAGGGGTTCGACGAGCAGTACTTC
CDR3: CASSLRQGFDEQYF

J: TRBJ2-7
V: TRBV6-5
size: -
D: -
DNA: TGTGCCAGCAGTTACTGGCAGGGGTCATCCTACGAGCAGTACTTC
CDR3: CASSYWQGSSYEQYF

J: TRBJ1-1
V: TRBV19
size: -
D: -
DNA: TGTGCCAGTAGTATGACGAGGAACACTGAAGCTTTCTTT
CDR3: CASSMTRNTEAFF

J: TRBJ2-3
V: TRBV4-1
size: -
D: -
DNA: TGCGCCAGCAGCCAAGTACCGAGGGGGGCCCCAGATACGCAGTATTTT
CDR3: CASSQVPRGAPDTQYF

J: TRBJ2-7
V: TRBV25-1
size: -
D: TRBD1
DNA: TGTGCCAGCAGTGAAGGTGGGACAGGGGAGTACGAGCAGTACTTC
CDR3: CASSEGGTGEYEQYF

J: TRBJ2-3
V: TRBV4-1
size: -
D: -
DNA: TGCGCCAGCAGCCAAGATTGGATTAACGAATATTTT
CDR3: CASSQDWINEYF

J: TRBJ2-7
V: TRBV4-1
size: -
D: TRBD1
DNA: TGCGCCAGCAGCCAAGGTTCAGGGGCCGGGACAGGCGTTTACGAGCAGTACTTC
CDR3: CASSQGSGAGTGVYEQYF

J: TRBJ2-3
V: TRBV29-1
size: -
D: TRBD2
DNA: TGCAGCGTTGAGGATCTTCACGACGGGGGGGCAACAGATACGCAGTATTTT
CDR3: CSVEDLHDGGATDTQYF

J: TRBJ2-2
V: TRBV5-7
size: once
D: -
DNA: TGTGCCAGCAGCTTGACCTTTACAGGGACGGACGGGGAGCTGTTTTTT
CDR3: CASSLTFTGTDGELFF

J: TRBJ1-5
V: TRBV6-6
size: -
D: -
DNA: TGTGCCAGCAGTTACTCGGAGGGAAGCCAGCCCCAGCATTTT
CDR3: CASSYSEGSQPQHF

J: TRBJ2-1
V: TRBV4-3
size: -
D: TRBD2
DNA: TGCGCCAGCAGCCAAGAGACAGCGGGAAGCTCCTACAATGAGCAGTTCTTC
CDR3: CASSQETAGSSYNEQFF

J: TRBJ2-7
V: TRBV10-3
size: -
D: -
DNA: TGTGCCACCTATATGCCAGGACCGGGGGGCCGGGAAGACTCCTACGAGCAGTACTTC
CDR3: CATYMPGPGGREDSYEQYF

J: TRBJ2-7
V: TRBV4-1
size: -
D: -
DNA: TGCGCCAGCAGCCAAGATGGACTAGACAGGTTTGAGCAGTACTTC
CDR3: CASSQDGLDRFEQYF

J: TRBJ2-1
V: TRBV6-6
size: -
D: -
DNA: TGTGCCAGCAGTTACTCGGACGGGAATGAGCAGTTCTTC
CDR3: CASSYSDGNEQFF

J: TRBJ1-1
V: TRBV10-3
size: -
D: TRBD1
DNA: TGTGCCATCAGTGAGTTGCCGGGACAGATGAACACTGAAGCTTTCTTT
CDR3: CAISELPGQMNTEAFF

J: TRBJ2-7
V: TRBV11-2
size: -
D: -
DNA: TGTGCCAGCAGCTTAGAAGACCGATACATCACCTACGAGCAGTACTTC
CDR3: CASSLEDRYITYEQYF

J: TRBJ2-6
V: TRBV4-3
size: -
D: -
DNA: TGCGCCAGCAGCCAAGATACTCGGGCTGGGGCCAACGTCCTGACTTTC
CDR3: CASSQDTRAGANVLTF